A selection of T cell receptor beta chains follows, all from one sample in a study of early T cells in non-severe SARS-CoV-2 infection. TCRdb redid the calling of the 5' RACE reads with MiXCR, one entry per CDR3 protein. Of over 25,000 distinct CDR3 sequences listed, roughly 5.9% are singletons. Sequencing was done on a sample of whole blood. The receptors come from an adult who was a healthcare worker with PCR-confirmed SARS-CoV-2 infection or an uninfected control (not recorded which). The CDR3 runs from the conserved cysteine through the conserved F or W. The D gene is left open where the match is weak. Rows give clone size only sometimes, using once, few, many, or a class for an expanded clone.

cdr3_nt: TGTGCCAGCAGCTCCTCCAGGACAGGCTGGGGGAACACTGAAGCTTTCTTT
cdr3_aa: CASSSSRTGWGNTEAFF
j_call: TRBJ1-1
v_call: TRBV5-5
clone_size: many
d_call: TRBD1

cdr3_nt: TGCGCCAGCAGGCAGGGGGATATACTGAACGAGCAGTACTTC
cdr3_aa: CASRQGDILNEQYF
j_call: TRBJ2-7
v_call: TRBV5-1
clone_size: many
d_call: TRBD1

cdr3_nt: TGTGCCAGCAGCCACAGGGATAGGGAGCAGTACTTC
cdr3_aa: CASSHRDREQYF
j_call: TRBJ2-7
v_call: TRBV11-2
clone_size: many
d_call: .

cdr3_nt: TGTGCCAGCAGTTTCTTTGCGGGGATCAATCAGCCCCAGCATTTT
cdr3_aa: CASSFFAGINQPQHF
j_call: TRBJ1-5
v_call: TRBV28
clone_size: few
d_call: .

cdr3_nt: TGTGCCATCAATACCGACAGGGGAGATCGGAGGAACACTGAAGCTTTCTTT
cdr3_aa: CAINTDRGDRRNTEAFF
j_call: TRBJ1-1
v_call: TRBV10-3
clone_size: .
d_call: TRBD1

cdr3_nt: TGTGCCAGCAGCCAAGATTCGGTGCTGGGGCAGTACTTC
cdr3_aa: CASSQDSVLGQYF
j_call: TRBJ2-7
v_call: TRBV4-2
clone_size: many
d_call: .

cdr3_nt: TGTGCCAGCAGCTTATCGGTAGCGGGAGGTGGAGAGACCCAGTACTTC
cdr3_aa: CASSLSVAGGGETQYF
j_call: TRBJ2-5
v_call: TRBV7-6
clone_size: many
d_call: TRBD2

cdr3_nt: TGTGCCAGCAGCTTAGCGGGAGGTTCTAGGGAGCAGTACTTC
cdr3_aa: CASSLAGGSREQYF
j_call: TRBJ2-7
v_call: TRBV7-9
clone_size: .
d_call: .

cdr3_nt: TGTGCCAGCAGCGTAGGGGACCTGAACACTGAAGCTTTCTTT
cdr3_aa: CASSVGDLNTEAFF
j_call: TRBJ1-1
v_call: TRBV9
clone_size: many
d_call: .

cdr3_nt: TGTGCCAGCACGGGGCGCGGGGGGTCCTACGAGCAGTACTTC
cdr3_aa: CASTGRGGSYEQYF
j_call: TRBJ2-7
v_call: TRBV12-3/TRBV12-4
clone_size: many
d_call: TRBD2

cdr3_nt: TGCAGTGCTAGATTCCGAGAGGGAGGGACAGATACGCAGTATTTT
cdr3_aa: CSARFREGGTDTQYF
j_call: TRBJ2-3
v_call: TRBV20-1
clone_size: .
d_call: TRBD2

cdr3_nt: TGTGCCAGCTCACAGGATAACTATGGCTACACCTTC
cdr3_aa: CASSQDNYGYTF
j_call: TRBJ1-2
v_call: TRBV18
clone_size: .
d_call: .

cdr3_nt: TGTGCCAGCAGCCCCCGGAGCGGGGGGCCGGACACCGGGGAGCTGTTTTTT
cdr3_aa: CASSPRSGGPDTGELFF
j_call: TRBJ2-2
v_call: TRBV11-2
clone_size: many
d_call: TRBD2

cdr3_nt: TGTGCCATCAGGGGACAGGAGAATCAGCCCCAGCATTTT
cdr3_aa: CAIRGQENQPQHF
j_call: TRBJ1-5
v_call: TRBV10-3
clone_size: many
d_call: TRBD1

cdr3_nt: TGCGCCAGCAGCTTGATGGGGGGAAGTTATATCTCCTACGAGCAGTACTTC
cdr3_aa: CASSLMGGSYISYEQYF
j_call: TRBJ2-7
v_call: TRBV5-1
clone_size: many
d_call: .

cdr3_nt: TGCGCCAGCAGCCAAGAAATGGGAGCGGGACCCCCCGATACGCAGTATTTT
cdr3_aa: CASSQEMGAGPPDTQYF
j_call: TRBJ2-3
v_call: TRBV4-3
clone_size: .
d_call: TRBD2

cdr3_nt: TGTGCTAGCAGCTTAGAAGGACAGGGAACGCAGTATTTT
cdr3_aa: CASSLEGQGTQYF
j_call: TRBJ2-3
v_call: TRBV7-7
clone_size: .
d_call: TRBD1

cdr3_nt: TGTGCCAGCAGTATCGGACAGGAAAACAATCAGCCCCAGCATTTT
cdr3_aa: CASSIGQENNQPQHF
j_call: TRBJ1-5
v_call: TRBV6-5
clone_size: many
d_call: TRBD1

cdr3_nt: TGTGCCAGCAGCTTAGAGGGACAGCCTAATGAAAAACTGTTTTTT
cdr3_aa: CASSLEGQPNEKLFF
j_call: TRBJ1-4
v_call: TRBV7-2
clone_size: few
d_call: TRBD1

cdr3_nt: TGTGCCAGCAGCGAACACCGGGACTACCCCTACGAGCAGTACTTC
cdr3_aa: CASSEHRDYPYEQYF
j_call: TRBJ2-7
v_call: TRBV6-6
clone_size: many
d_call: TRBD2

cdr3_nt: TGTGCTAGCAGCTTAGGAAGCACAGATACGCAGTATTTT
cdr3_aa: CASSLGSTDTQYF
j_call: TRBJ2-3
v_call: TRBV7-7
clone_size: medium-sized
d_call: .

cdr3_nt: TGTGCCAGCAGCTCCCTACAGGGGCGGATGACCGGGGAGCTGTTTTTT
cdr3_aa: CASSSLQGRMTGELFF
j_call: TRBJ2-2
v_call: TRBV11-2
clone_size: many
d_call: TRBD1

cdr3_nt: TGCGCCAGCAGCCCCGGGCAGGGGGCCCCCAATGAGCAGTTCTTC
cdr3_aa: CASSPGQGAPNEQFF
j_call: TRBJ2-1
v_call: TRBV4-3
clone_size: few
d_call: TRBD1

cdr3_nt: TGTGCCAGCAGCTTAGGGTCTGGGGGGACACCCCTCCACTTT
cdr3_aa: CASSLGSGGTPLHF
j_call: TRBJ1-6
v_call: TRBV7-2
clone_size: many
d_call: .

cdr3_nt: TGTGCCAGCAGCCTTACAGGGTCTGGGGCCAACGTCCTGACTTTC
cdr3_aa: CASSLTGSGANVLTF
j_call: TRBJ2-6
v_call: TRBV7-6
clone_size: .
d_call: .

cdr3_nt: TGTGCCAGCAACCTAGCGGGAGGGCTCACAGATACGCAGTATTTT
cdr3_aa: CASNLAGGLTDTQYF
j_call: TRBJ2-3
v_call: TRBV12-3/TRBV12-4
clone_size: many
d_call: TRBD2

cdr3_nt: TGTGCCAGCAGCTTAGAACAGGGAAATTCACCCCTCCACTTT
cdr3_aa: CASSLEQGNSPLHF
j_call: TRBJ1-6
v_call: TRBV7-2
clone_size: .
d_call: .

cdr3_nt: TGTGCCAGCAGCGTAGGTCGCCTAGCGGTGGAGACCCAGTACTTC
cdr3_aa: CASSVGRLAVETQYF
j_call: TRBJ2-5
v_call: TRBV9
clone_size: few
d_call: TRBD2

cdr3_nt: TGTGCCAGCACCCCGGGGAGGGGGGCCATTACCCCCGGGGAGCTGTTTTTT
cdr3_aa: CASTPGRGAITPGELFF
j_call: TRBJ2-2
v_call: TRBV6-2/TRBV6-3
clone_size: many
d_call: .

cdr3_nt: TGTGCCAGCAGCTTAAACTTCGACAGTAACGAAAAACTGTTTTTT
cdr3_aa: CASSLNFDSNEKLFF
j_call: TRBJ1-4
v_call: TRBV7-9
clone_size: .
d_call: .

cdr3_nt: TGTGCCAGCAGCTTAGGCGAGTACAATGAGCAGTTCTTC
cdr3_aa: CASSLGEYNEQFF
j_call: TRBJ2-1
v_call: TRBV7-6
clone_size: many
d_call: .

cdr3_nt: TGTGCCAGCAGTCCGTCTAGGGGGAGCACCGGGGAGCTGTTTTTT
cdr3_aa: CASSPSRGSTGELFF
j_call: TRBJ2-2
v_call: TRBV12-3/TRBV12-4
clone_size: few
d_call: .

cdr3_nt: TGTGCCAGCAGTTACTCCACGACAGCCCAGGGGGATGAGCAGTTCTTC
cdr3_aa: CASSYSTTAQGDEQFF
j_call: TRBJ2-1
v_call: TRBV4-2
clone_size: many
d_call: TRBD1

cdr3_nt: TGTGCCACCAGTGGGGAACTCGGCACAGATACGCAGTATTTT
cdr3_aa: CATSGELGTDTQYF
j_call: TRBJ2-3
v_call: TRBV27
clone_size: few
d_call: .

cdr3_nt: TGCAGTGCCAACTCGCCAGGGGAGTCGAACACTGAAGCTTTCTTT
cdr3_aa: CSANSPGESNTEAFF
j_call: TRBJ1-1
v_call: TRBV20-1
clone_size: many
d_call: .

cdr3_nt: TGTGCCAGCAGCTCCAAAGGACAGGGTAACACTGAAGCTTTCTTT
cdr3_aa: CASSSKGQGNTEAFF
j_call: TRBJ1-1
v_call: TRBV7-2
clone_size: few
d_call: TRBD1

cdr3_nt: TGCGCCAGCAGCCCCCAGGACGGGGGGCCTAGGACCCAGTACTTC
cdr3_aa: CASSPQDGGPRTQYF
j_call: TRBJ2-5
v_call: TRBV4-3
clone_size: few
d_call: .

cdr3_nt: TGCGCCAGCAGCTTGGACGCAGGGGGAAATCAGCCCCAGCATTTT
cdr3_aa: CASSLDAGGNQPQHF
j_call: TRBJ1-5
v_call: TRBV5-1
clone_size: many
d_call: TRBD1

cdr3_nt: TGTGCCACCAGTAACTCTGGGGCCAACGTCCTGACTTTC
cdr3_aa: CATSNSGANVLTF
j_call: TRBJ2-6
v_call: TRBV24-1
clone_size: medium-sized
d_call: .

cdr3_nt: TGTGCCTGGAGTACCCCTATCTGGAGGTCGGTCACTGAAGCTTTCTTT
cdr3_aa: CAWSTPIWRSVTEAFF
j_call: TRBJ1-1
v_call: TRBV30
clone_size: many
d_call: .

cdr3_nt: TGTGCCAGCAGCTTGCAGAGTGGAAGTGAGCAGTTCTTC
cdr3_aa: CASSLQSGSEQFF
j_call: TRBJ2-1
v_call: TRBV28
clone_size: few
d_call: .